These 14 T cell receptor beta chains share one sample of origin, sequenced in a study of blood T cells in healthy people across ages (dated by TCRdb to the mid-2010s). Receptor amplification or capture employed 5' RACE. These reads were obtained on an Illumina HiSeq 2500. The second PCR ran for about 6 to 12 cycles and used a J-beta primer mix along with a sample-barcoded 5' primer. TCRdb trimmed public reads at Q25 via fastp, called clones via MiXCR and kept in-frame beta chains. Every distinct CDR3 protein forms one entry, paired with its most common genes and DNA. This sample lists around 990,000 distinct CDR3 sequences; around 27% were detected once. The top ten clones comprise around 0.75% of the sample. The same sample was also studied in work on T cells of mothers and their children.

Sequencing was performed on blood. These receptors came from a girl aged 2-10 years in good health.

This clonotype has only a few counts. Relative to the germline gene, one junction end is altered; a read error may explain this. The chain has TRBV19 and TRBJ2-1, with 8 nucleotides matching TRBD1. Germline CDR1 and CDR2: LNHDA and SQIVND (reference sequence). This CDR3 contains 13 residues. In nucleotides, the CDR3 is TGTGCCTGTAGTGACACAGGGGGCAATGAGCAGTTCTTC. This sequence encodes CACSDTGGNEQFF.

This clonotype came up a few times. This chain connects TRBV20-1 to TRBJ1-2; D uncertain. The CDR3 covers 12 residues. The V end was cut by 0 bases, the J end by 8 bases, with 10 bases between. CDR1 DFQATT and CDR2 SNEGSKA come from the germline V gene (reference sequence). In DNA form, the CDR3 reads TGCAGTGCTAGAGATCAACTCGGAGGCTACACCTTC. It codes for CSARDQLGGYTF.

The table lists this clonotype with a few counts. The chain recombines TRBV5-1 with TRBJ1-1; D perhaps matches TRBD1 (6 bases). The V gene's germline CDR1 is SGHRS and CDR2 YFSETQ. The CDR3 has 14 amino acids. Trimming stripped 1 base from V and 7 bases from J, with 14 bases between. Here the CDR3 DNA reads TGCGCCAGCAGCTTGAGAGGCCGACAGGATGAAGCTTTCTTT. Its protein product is CASSLRGRQDEAFF.

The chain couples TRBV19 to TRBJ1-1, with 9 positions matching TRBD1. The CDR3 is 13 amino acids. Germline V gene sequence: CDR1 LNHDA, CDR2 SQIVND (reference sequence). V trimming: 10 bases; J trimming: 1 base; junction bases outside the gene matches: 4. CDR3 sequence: CATGQGKNTEAFF. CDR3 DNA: TGTGCCACAGGACAGGGGAAGAACACTGAAGCTTTCTTT. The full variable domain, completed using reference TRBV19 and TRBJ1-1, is DGGITQSPKYLFRKEGQNVTLSCEQNLNHDAMYWYRQDPGQGLRLIYYSQIVNDFQKGDIAEGYSVSREKKESFPLTVTSAQKNPTAFYLCATGQGKNTEAFFGQGTRLTVV.

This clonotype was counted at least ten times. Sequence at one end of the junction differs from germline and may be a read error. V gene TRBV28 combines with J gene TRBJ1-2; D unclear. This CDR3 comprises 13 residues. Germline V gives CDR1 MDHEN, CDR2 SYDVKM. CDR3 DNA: TGTGCTAGCAGCTTAAGTCCCGGCTATGGCTACACCTTC. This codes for CASSLSPGYGYTF.

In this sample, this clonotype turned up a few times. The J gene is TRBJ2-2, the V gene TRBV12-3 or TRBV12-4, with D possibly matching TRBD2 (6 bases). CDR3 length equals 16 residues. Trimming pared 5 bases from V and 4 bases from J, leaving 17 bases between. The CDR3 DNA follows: TGTGCCAGCAGTCCTGAGCTAGTGGGGGGCACCGGGGAGCTGTTTTTT. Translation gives CASSPELVGGTGELFF.

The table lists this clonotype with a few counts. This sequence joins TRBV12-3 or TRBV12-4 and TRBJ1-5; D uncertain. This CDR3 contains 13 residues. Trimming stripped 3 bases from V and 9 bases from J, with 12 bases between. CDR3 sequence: CASSLTLERPQHF. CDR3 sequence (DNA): TGTGCCAGCAGTTTGACCTTAGAGCGGCCCCAGCATTTT.

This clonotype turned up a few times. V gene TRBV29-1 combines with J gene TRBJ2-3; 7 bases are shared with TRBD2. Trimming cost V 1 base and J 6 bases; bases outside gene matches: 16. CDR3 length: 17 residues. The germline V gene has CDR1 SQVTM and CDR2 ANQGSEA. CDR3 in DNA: TGCAGCGTTGAAGGTTTAAGCGGGACGTTAGCCGGGGATACGCAGTATTTT. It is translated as CSVEGLSGTLAGDTQYF.

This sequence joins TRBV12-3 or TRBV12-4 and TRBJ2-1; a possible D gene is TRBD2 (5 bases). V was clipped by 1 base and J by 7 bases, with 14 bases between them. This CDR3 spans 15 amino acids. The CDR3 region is CASSLDPEGWNEQFF. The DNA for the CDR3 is TGTGCCAGCAGTTTAGACCCTGAGGGTTGGAATGAGCAGTTCTTC.

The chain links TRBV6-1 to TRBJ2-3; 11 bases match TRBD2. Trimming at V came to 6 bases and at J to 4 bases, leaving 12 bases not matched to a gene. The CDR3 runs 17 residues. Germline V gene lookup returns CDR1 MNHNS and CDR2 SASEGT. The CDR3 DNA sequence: TGTGCCAGCAGGCTAGCGGGGGGCCCATTGGTGCCAGATACGCAGTATTTT. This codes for CASRLAGGPLVPDTQYF.

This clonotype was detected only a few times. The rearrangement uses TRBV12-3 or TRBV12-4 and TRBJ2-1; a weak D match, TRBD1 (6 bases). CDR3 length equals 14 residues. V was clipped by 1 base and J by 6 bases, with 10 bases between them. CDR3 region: CASSLVTGSNEQFF. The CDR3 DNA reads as TGTGCCAGCAGTTTAGTGACAGGTAGCAATGAGCAGTTCTTC.

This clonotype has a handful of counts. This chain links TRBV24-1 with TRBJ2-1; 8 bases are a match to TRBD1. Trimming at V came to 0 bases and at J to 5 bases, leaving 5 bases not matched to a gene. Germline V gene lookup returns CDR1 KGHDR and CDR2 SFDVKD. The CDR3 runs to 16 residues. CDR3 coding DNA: TGTGCCACCAGTGATTTGGGGACAGGACCCAACAATGAGCAGTTCTTC. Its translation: CATSDLGTGPNNEQFF.

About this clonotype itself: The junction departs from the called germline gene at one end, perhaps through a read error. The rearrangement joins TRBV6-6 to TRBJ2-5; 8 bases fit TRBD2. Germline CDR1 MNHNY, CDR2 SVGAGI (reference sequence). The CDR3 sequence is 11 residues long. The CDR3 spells CASRPGTRMFF. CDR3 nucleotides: TGTGCCAGCAGGCCCGGGACTAGGATGTTCTTC.

CDR3 loop: CASTGFGTDQETQYF. The CDR3 region has the DNA TGCGCCAGCACCGGATTCGGGACAGACCAAGAGACCCAGTACTTC. This chain uses TRBV5-1 with TRBJ2-5; 7 bases are shared with TRBD1. Germline CDR1 and CDR2: SGHRS and YFSETQ. The junction had 8 bases not matched to a gene; V was cut back by 6 bases and J by 0 bases. This CDR3 contains 15 residues. Full variable domain (missing parts from reference TRBV5-1 and TRBJ2-5): KAGVTQTPRYLIKTRGQQVTLSCSPISGHRSVSWYQQTPGQGLQFLFEYFSETQRNKGNFPGRFSGRQFSNSRSEMNVSTLELGDSALYLCASTGFGTDQETQYFGPGTRLLVL.